The source of this T cell receptor (beta chain) is a study of a mutant IDH1 vaccine in newly diagnosed glioma. The wider study: The earlier regimen, radiotherapy, temozolomide, or both, was most often both. Study-level results: The study observed vaccine-induced immune responses in roughly 95% of patients.

Trimming stripped 3 bases from V and 6 bases from J, with 6 bases between. Per the germline V gene, CDR1 is MDHEN and CDR2 is SYDVKM. The CDR3 consists of 11 residues. Time point specified: baseline, week 1 (first vaccination visit). Treatment denoted: pre-vaccination baseline after standard-of-care therapy. The donor cohort comprised cases of new WHO grade 3 or 4 IDH1-mutant, ATRX-lost astrocytoma. As to this clone: Its antigen is still unknown.

Profiled with immunoSEQ multiplex PCR; TCRdb holds only in-frame clones, not every one. Of roughly 35,000 clones in the sample, about nine tenths were seen once. This receptor was obtained from a woman in her 40s with glioma. The input for sequencing was PBMCs, taken from a glioma patient treated with radiotherapy, temozolomide or both. The rearrangement links TRBV28 to TRBJ2-7; D not resolved. CDR3 sequence reads: CASSFRREQYF. CDR3 nucleotides: TGTGCCAGCAGTTTCCGGCGCGAGCAGTACTTC.